This entry lists 32 T cell receptor beta chains sequenced from one sample in a study of T cells after posttransplantation cyclophosphamide. Sequenced by immunoSEQ multiplex PCR; TCRdb stores in-frame clones only, minus some. The table lists nearly 25,000 clones, with no singletons. The sample consisted of PBMCs. The receptors were gathered from a woman in her fifties or sixties in good health, CMV-negative, and a related stem cell transplant donor.

This clone was observed many times. The chain recombines TRBV5-1 with TRBJ2-5; 9 bases map to TRBD2. The CDR3 contains 16 residues. Germline CDR1 SGHRS, CDR2 YFSETQ. J gave up 5 bases and V 1 base, and 9 bases lay outside the gene matches. CDR3 sequence: CASSLYGGGARETQYF. The CDR3 nucleotides are TGCGCCAGCAGCTTGTATGGCGGGGGGGCCCGGGAGACCCAGTACTTC. Complete variable domain (other parts from reference TRBV5-1 and TRBJ2-5): KAGVTQTPRYLIKTRGQQVTLSCSPISGHRSVSWYQQTPGQGLQFLFEYFSETQRNKGNFPGRFSGRQFSNSRSEMNVSTLELGDSALYLCASSLYGGGARETQYFGPGTRLLVL.

This clone was recorded at least ten times. The chain employs TRBV5-1 and TRBJ1-4; possibly TRBD1 for D (6 bases). The CDR3 totals 15 residues. V was shortened by 3 bases and J by 4 bases, with 13 bases between the two germline ends. CDR1 and CDR2 (germline): SGHRS, YFSETQ. Here the CDR3 reads CASSSTGTINEKLFF. The CDR3 DNA is TGCGCCAGCAGCTCCACAGGGACAATTAATGAAAAACTGTTTTTT. The whole variable domain, remainder taken from reference TRBV5-1 and TRBJ1-4, is KAGVTQTPRYLIKTRGQQVTLSCSPISGHRSVSWYQQTPGQGLQFLFEYFSETQRNKGNFPGRFSGRQFSNSRSEMNVSTLELGDSALYLCASSSTGTINEKLFFGSGTQLSVL.

This clone was detected ten times or more. V and J are TRBV19 and TRBJ2-3; possibly TRBD1 for D (5 bases). The CDR3 loop spans 14 amino acids. Trimming took 2 bases from V and 6 from J, leaving 12 bases between them. The germline V gene has CDR1 LNHDA and CDR2 SQIVND (reference sequence). As DNA, the CDR3 is TGTGCCAGTAGTATAACCCAGGGATGGGATACGCAGTATTTT. Its translation: CASSITQGWDTQYF.

This clone has a handful of counts. The chain combines TRBV29-1 with TRBJ1-3; D gene uncertain. Germline values: CDR1 SQVTM, CDR2 ANQGSEA. The CDR3 loop spans 14 amino acids. The V and J ends lost 5 bases and 2 bases respectively, with 13 bases between them. The CDR3 sequence: CSVMGSPPGNTIYF. The CDR3 DNA sequence: TGCAGCGTTATGGGCTCCCCCCCTGGAAACACCATATATTTT.

This clone appeared many times. The chain is built from TRBV7-6 and TRBJ2-2; the match to TRBD1 covers 8 bases. Germline CDR1 is SGHVS and CDR2 is FNYEAQ. V was pared by 1 base and J by 3 bases, with 4 bases of the junction left unmatched. The CDR3 is made up of 16 amino acids. CDR3 residues: CASSLGTGSDTGELFF. CDR3 bases: TGTGCCAGCAGCTTAGGGACAGGGTCGGACACCGGGGAGCTGTTTTTT. Using reference TRBV7-6 and TRBJ2-2 for the parts outside the CDR3, the full variable domain is GAGVSQSPRYKVTKRGQDVALRCDPISGHVSLYWYRQALGQGPEFLTYFNYEAQQDKSGLPNDRFSAERPEGSISTLTIQRTEQRDSAMYRCASSLGTGSDTGELFFGEGSRLTVL.

This clone was seen repeatedly, ten times or more. The chain is built from TRBV4-1 and TRBJ2-5; the match to TRBD1 covers 7 bases. This CDR3 is built from 17 residues. The trim removed 2 bases at V and 0 bases at J, leaving 9 bases unmatched. Germline V gene data show CDR1 as MGHRA and CDR2 as YSYEKL. The CDR3 sequence is CASSQFVPGQNQETQYF. The CDR3 nucleotides are TGCGCCAGCAGCCAATTTGTTCCGGGACAGAACCAAGAGACCCAGTACTTC.

This clone occurred a few times. This chain connects TRBV4-1 to TRBJ2-5; no clear D. Trimming removed 9 bases from V and 2 bases from J, with 13 bases in between. The germline CDR1 and CDR2 sequences are MGHRA and YSYEKL. The CDR3 extends over 13 amino acids. The CDR3 sequence is CASSSPPQETQYF. In DNA, the CDR3 is TGCGCCAGTAGTAGCCCTCCGCAAGAGACCCAGTACTTC.

This clone has a count of ten or more. The chain carries TRBV2 and TRBJ1-5; 9 bases match TRBD1. Germline CDR1 reads SNHLY; CDR2 reads FYNNEI. The CDR3 length is 15 residues. V lost 6 bases, J lost 4 bases, and 7 bases stayed unmatched. As DNA, the CDR3 is TGTGCCAGCAGCTCCGGGACAGGGATAAATCAGCCCCAGCATTTT. It codes for CASSSGTGINQPQHF.

In its sample, this clone was seen many times. The V gene is TRBV11-1, the J gene TRBJ1-1, with 8 bases matching TRBD1. The V segment lost 3 bases and the J segment 6 bases; nucleotides outside the gene matches: 6. CDR1 is SGHAT and CDR2 is FQDESV in the germline V gene (reference sequence). The CDR3 is made up of 14 amino acids. In DNA form, the CDR3 reads TGTGCCAGCAGCTTGGGCAGGGGGCTCGCTGAAGCTTTCTTT. Protein sequence: CASSLGRGLAEAFF.

This clone has ten or more counts. The V gene is TRBV7-6, the J gene TRBJ1-1, with D unresolved. The CDR3 contains 16 residues. V lost 10 bases to trimming and J lost 5 bases, with 26 bases between them. Per germline, CDR1 SGHVS and CDR2 FNYEAQ. In DNA form, the CDR3 reads TGTGCCACCTCAGAACTTGCCCCCGCGGAGGAGACTGAAGCTTTCTTT. Translated, it gives CATSELAPAEETEAFF.

This clone was detected ten times or more. The rearrangement links TRBV4-3 to TRBJ2-3; 9 bases align to TRBD1. V shed 0 bases, J shed 0 bases, and the junction held 7 bases outside the gene matches. This CDR3 spans 18 amino acids. From germline, CDR1 is LGHNA and CDR2 YSLEER. This CDR3 is CASSQEPGTGYSTDTQYF. The CDR3 region has the DNA TGCGCCAGCAGCCAAGAACCCGGGACAGGGTATAGCACAGATACGCAGTATTTT.

This clone was picked up many times. V and J are TRBV5-4 and TRBJ2-3, with D uncertain. Trimming took off 0 bases at V and 5 bases at J, with 7 bases between the two ends. The CDR3 loop spans 13 amino acids. The germline gives CDR1 SGHNT, CDR2 YYREEE (reference sequence). The CDR3 DNA reads as TGTGCCAGCAGCTTGGTTCCCAGAGATACGCAGTATTTT. Residues: CASSLVPRDTQYF. Full variable domain (remainder filled in from reference TRBV5-4 and TRBJ2-3): ETGVTQSPTHLIKTRGQQVTLRCSSQSGHNTVSWYQQALGQGPQFIFQYYREEENGRGNFPPRFSGLQFPNYSSELNVNALELDDSALYLCASSLVPRDTQYFGPGTRLTVL.

This clone was counted at least ten times. The CDR3 region is CAWSPQGSLAKNIQYF. The CDR3, as DNA: TGTGCCTGGAGTCCACAGGGGTCCCTAGCCAAAAACATTCAGTACTTC. The rearrangement joins TRBV30 to TRBJ2-4; 7 bases are a match to TRBD1. Trimming removed 2 bases from V and 0 bases from J; junction bases left unmatched: 7. Germline assignment: CDR1 GTSNPN and CDR2 SVGIG (reference sequence). The CDR3 has 16 residues.

This clone was counted at least ten times. The rearrangement links TRBV2 to TRBJ2-7, with 9 bases matching TRBD2. CDR3 length equals 13 residues. J lost 4 bases, V lost 10 bases, and 8 bases had no gene match. Germline V gene data show CDR1 as SNHLY and CDR2 as FYNNEI. This chain's CDR3 is CAISGGPLYEQYF. In DNA form, the CDR3 reads TGTGCCATAAGCGGGGGGCCCCTGTACGAGCAGTACTTC.

This clone was detected many times. The chain couples TRBV27 to TRBJ2-7; TRBD2 matches 7 bases. V shed 8 bases, J shed 3 bases, and the junction held 10 bases outside the gene matches. From germline, CDR1 is MNHEY and CDR2 SMNVEV (reference sequence). CDR3 size: 14 residues. CDR3 region: CASRLGGSFYEQYF. The CDR3, as DNA: TGTGCCAGCCGCCTGGGGGGGTCGTTCTACGAGCAGTACTTC.

This clone has at least ten counts. The V call is TRBV5-1, the J call TRBJ2-7; the match to TRBD2 covers 9 bases. In germline, CDR1 is SGHRS, CDR2 YFSETQ. V was clipped by 5 bases and J by 3 bases; unmatched bases: 9. There are 15 residues in the CDR3. The DNA for the CDR3 is TGCGCCAGCAGTTCACAAGCGGGAGGAAACTACGAGCAGTACTTC. Encoded protein: CASSSQAGGNYEQYF. The full variable domain, in which reference TRBV5-1 and TRBJ2-7 provide the parts outside the CDR3, is KAGVTQTPRYLIKTRGQQVTLSCSPISGHRSVSWYQQTPGQGLQFLFEYFSETQRNKGNFPGRFSGRQFSNSRSEMNVSTLELGDSALYLCASSSQAGGNYEQYFGPGTRLTVT.

This clone was counted at least ten times. V gene TRBV4-2 combines with J gene TRBJ1-1; D remains unclear. Germline loops: CDR1 LGHNA, CDR2 YNFKEQ. The CDR3 is made up of 14 amino acids. Trimming left V 7 bases short and J 0 bases short, with 12 bases between. The CDR3 loop reads CASTPSFVNTEAFF. Written as DNA, the CDR3 is TGTGCCAGCACCCCTTCCTTTGTGAACACTGAAGCTTTCTTT.

This clone occurred many times. The chain has TRBV13 and TRBJ2-1, with TRBD2 matching 8 bases. CDR3 length: 17 residues. The germline V gene has CDR1 PRHDT and CDR2 FYEKMQ (reference sequence). V lost 4 bases and J lost 4; bases outside the gene matches: 12. CDR3 nucleotide sequence: TGTGCCAGCAGCTCACCGGCTGCGGTAGCGGGATACAATGAGCAGTTCTTC. Its protein product is CASSSPAAVAGYNEQFF.

This clone was recorded many times. Here the CDR3 DNA reads TGTGCCAGTAGGGCCGCGGACAGACACACCGGGGAGCTGTTTTTT. Protein product: CASRAADRHTGELFF. V is TRBV19 and J is TRBJ2-2, with D possibly TRBD1 on 6 matching bases. Trimming pared 6 bases from V and 3 bases from J, leaving 14 bases between. The CDR3 runs 15 residues. The germline CDR1 and CDR2 sequences are LNHDA and SQIVND (reference sequence).

The table lists this clone with many counts. The chain uses TRBV6-4 and TRBJ2-1; possibly TRBD2 for D (6 bases). V was clipped by 0 bases and J by 6 bases, with 18 bases between them. Germline V gene data show CDR1 as MRHNA and CDR2 as SNTAGT. This CDR3 is 17 amino acids long. DNA of the CDR3: TGTGCCAGCAGTGACTCCAGCTCCCTAGGGGAGGTCAATGAGCAGTTCTTC. Translated, it gives CASSDSSSLGEVNEQFF.

Ten or more counts support this clone. The rearrangement links TRBV21-1 to TRBJ2-3; the table calls TRBD2, which could not be checked here. TRBV21-1 constitutes a pseudogene. The CDR3 extends over 15 amino acids. Here the CDR3 DNA reads TGTGCCAGCGTTAGCGGGAGGGTTAAATCAGTTACGCAGTATTTT. As protein: CASVSGRVKSVTQYF.

This clone was recorded many times. The V gene is TRBV19, the J gene TRBJ2-7; D might be TRBD2 (5 bases). This CDR3 has 15 amino acids. Looked up from germline, CDR1 is LNHDA and CDR2 is SQIVND (reference sequence). V lost 5 bases to trimming and J lost 0 bases, with 14 bases between them. In DNA form, the CDR3 reads TGTGCCAGTAGTCCTGGGAGTTGGGGCTCCTACGAGCAGTACTTC. This codes for CASSPGSWGSYEQYF. The variable domain in full, completed from reference TRBV19 and TRBJ2-7, reads DGGITQSPKYLFRKEGQNVTLSCEQNLNHDAMYWYRQDPGQGLRLIYYSQIVNDFQKGDIAEGYSVSREKKESFPLTVTSAQKNPTAFYLCASSPGSWGSYEQYFGPGTRLTVT.

This clone was seen at least ten times. The V call is TRBV7-2, the J call TRBJ1-1; no clear D gene. The CDR3 has 14 residues. CDR1 and CDR2 from the germline V gene are SGHTA and FQGNSA. The V gene lost 1 base and the J gene lost 1 base, with 7 bases spanning the gap. Here the CDR3 reads CASSLDSQNTEAFF. In DNA, the CDR3 is TGTGCCAGCAGCTTAGACAGCCAGAACACTGAAGCTTTCTTT.

The sample holds many counts of this clone. This CDR3 is CASNGEMTAGETQYF. The CDR3 region has the DNA TGTGCCAGCAATGGTGAGATGACGGCGGGGGAGACCCAGTACTTC. This chain connects TRBV6-6 to TRBJ2-5, with D possibly matching TRBD2 (6 bases). Trimming cost V 7 bases and J 5 bases, with 20 bases left between them. CDR3 length equals 15 residues. CDR1 and CDR2 (germline): MNHNY, SVGAGI (reference sequence).

This clone has a count of ten or more. The CDR3 sequence: CASSPGLVYGYTF. The CDR3 region has the DNA TGTGCCAGCAGTCCGGGACTCGTCTATGGCTACACCTTC. This rearrangement joins TRBV7-2 to TRBJ1-2; possibly TRBD1 for D (5 bases). Deletions cut 6 bases from V and 4 bases from J, with 12 bases between. The CDR3 consists of 13 residues. The germline gives CDR1 SGHTA, CDR2 FQGNSA.

This clone was counted ten times or more. The chain joins TRBV7-9 to TRBJ2-5, with TRBD2 matching over 7 bases. Trimming removed 2 bases from V and 1 base from J; junction bases left unmatched: 10. The CDR3 totals 17 residues. From germline, CDR1 is SEHNR and CDR2 FQNEAQ (reference sequence). CDR3 amino acids: CASSLMRLAAAQETQYF. The CDR3, as DNA: TGTGCCAGCAGCTTAATGCGGCTAGCGGCCGCCCAAGAGACCCAGTACTTC.

This clone was counted many times. The chain joins TRBV5-5 to TRBJ2-1, with TRBD2 matching over 8 bases. The ends lost 0 bases at V and 0 bases at J; junction bases unmatched: 2. The CDR3 consists of 16 residues. Germline lookup yields CDR1 SGHKS and CDR2 YYEKEE (reference sequence). The CDR3 bases are TGTGCCAGCAGCTTGGAACGGGGGGGCTCCTACAATGAGCAGTTCTTC. It codes for CASSLERGGSYNEQFF.

This clone came up many times. The J gene is TRBJ2-5, the V gene TRBV27; D is ambiguous. The V gene's germline CDR1 is MNHEY and CDR2 SMNVEV (reference sequence). The ends were cut back, 2 bases at V and 4 bases at J, with 8 bases in the middle. This CDR3 has 13 residues. This chain's CDR3 is CASSLDFGETQYF. As DNA, the CDR3 is TGTGCCAGCAGTTTAGACTTTGGAGAGACCCAGTACTTC.

This clone was recorded at least ten times. The chain recombines TRBV6-1 with TRBJ1-6; D gene ambiguous. Germline CDR1 MNHNS, CDR2 SASEGT. The V gene lost 6 bases and the J gene lost 10 bases, with 10 bases spanning the gap. CDR3 size: 12 residues. The CDR3 loop is CASRAPGSPLHF. The CDR3 nucleotides read TGTGCCAGCAGGGCCCCAGGCTCACCCCTCCACTTT.

This clone was detected many times. This chain joins TRBV5-6 and TRBJ1-1, with D perhaps TRBD1 (6 bases). Germline lookup yields CDR1 SGHDT and CDR2 YYEEEE. The CDR3 extends over 14 amino acids. Trimming took off 5 bases at V and 2 bases at J, with 13 bases between the two ends. This chain's CDR3 is CASRLVGANTEAFF. In DNA, the CDR3 is TGTGCCAGCAGGCTGGTGGGGGCTAACACTGAAGCTTTCTTT.

This clone was counted many times. CDR3 amino acids: CASSISQRGSEKLFF. The CDR3 DNA is TGTGCCAGTAGTATTTCCCAGAGGGGGAGTGAAAAACTGTTTTTT. The rearrangement links TRBV19 to TRBJ1-4; weak D call: TRBD1 (6 bases). Between the trimmed V and J ends, which lost 3 bases and 7 bases, there was a span of 15 bases. From germline, CDR1 is LNHDA and CDR2 SQIVND (reference sequence). The CDR3 length is 15 residues.

This clone was recorded at least ten times. The chain joins TRBV27 to TRBJ2-1; 9 bases agree with TRBD1. The V gene's germline CDR1 is MNHEY and CDR2 SMNVEV (reference sequence). The CDR3 covers 15 residues. V lost 0 bases, J lost 6 bases, and 3 bases stayed unmatched. CDR3 residues: CASSLSTGGPNEQFF. Written as DNA, the CDR3 is TGTGCCAGCAGTTTATCCACAGGGGGCCCCAATGAGCAGTTCTTC.